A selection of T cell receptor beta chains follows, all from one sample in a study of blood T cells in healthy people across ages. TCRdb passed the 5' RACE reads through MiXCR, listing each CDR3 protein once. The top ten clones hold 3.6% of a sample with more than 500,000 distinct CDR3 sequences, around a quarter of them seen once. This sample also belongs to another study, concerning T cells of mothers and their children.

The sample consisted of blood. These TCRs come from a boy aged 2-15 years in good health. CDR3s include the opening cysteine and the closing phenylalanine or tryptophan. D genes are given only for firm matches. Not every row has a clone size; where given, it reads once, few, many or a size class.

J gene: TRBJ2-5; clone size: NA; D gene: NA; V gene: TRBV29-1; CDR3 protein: CSVEGGRLQETQYF
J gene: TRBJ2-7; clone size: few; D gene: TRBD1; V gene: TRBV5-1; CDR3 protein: CASSLTGPKYEQYF
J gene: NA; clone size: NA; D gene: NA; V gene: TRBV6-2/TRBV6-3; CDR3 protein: CASSAAGTAFRNEQFF
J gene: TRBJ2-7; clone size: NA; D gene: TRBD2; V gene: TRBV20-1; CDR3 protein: CSARAASSGSMYEQYF
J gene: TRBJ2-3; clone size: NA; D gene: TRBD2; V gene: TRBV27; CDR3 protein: CASSLWGGADTQYF
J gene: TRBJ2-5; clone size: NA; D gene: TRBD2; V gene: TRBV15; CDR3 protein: CATSRDGGLAGEQYF
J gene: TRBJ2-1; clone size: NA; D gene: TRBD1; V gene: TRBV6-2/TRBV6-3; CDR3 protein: CASRVDRGRNEQFF
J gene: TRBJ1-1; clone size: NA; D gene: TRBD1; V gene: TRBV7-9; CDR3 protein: CASSQGGQGATEAFF
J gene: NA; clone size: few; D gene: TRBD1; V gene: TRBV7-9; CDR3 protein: CASTATGALNEQFF
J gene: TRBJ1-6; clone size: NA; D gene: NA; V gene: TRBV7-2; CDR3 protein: CASRFQGIFGNSPLHF